This note documents a single T cell receptor beta chain sequence. Trimming stripped 1 base from V and 2 bases from J, with 21 bases between. Per germline, CDR1 ENHRY and CDR2 SYGVKD. The CDR3 runs 19 residues. Original processing notes: Reference gene primer amplification yielded estimated nucleated cell counts. This table comes from immunoSEQ multiplex PCR, and its TCRdb copy is limited to in-frame clones, with some not included. From that table come the V and J calls and clone size; the DNA was used to work out D and trimming. This table holds more than 25,000 clones, 90% found once. The data originate from a study of blood T cell repertoires in COVID-19.

This sequence originates from a man between 65 and 85 years old with active or convalescent COVID-19. This chain links TRBV10-3 with TRBJ1-5, with D possibly matching TRBD1 (5 bases). Specimen: peripheral blood. The CDR3 nucleotides are TGTGCCATCAGTGAGTTCACCGACAGCTCGGAAAGAGGCAATCAGCCCCAGCATTTT. Its protein is CAISEFTDSSERGNQPQHF.